A selection of T cell receptor beta chains follows, all from one sample in a study of tumor-infiltrating lymphocytes in localized non-small cell lung cancer. This table comes from immunoSEQ multiplex PCR, and its TCRdb copy is limited to in-frame clones, with some not included. This sample has almost 5,000 clones, with less than 70% found just once. Sequenced material: lung tumor tissue. The source of these receptors is a human donor with non-small cell lung cancer. Each CDR3 is given with its conserved first and last residue. D genes are given only for firm matches. Expanded clones get a size class; other rows say once, few or many, or leave the size out.

TRBJ2-4	NA	17	TRBD1	TRBV27	CASSLRTGTGGANIQYF	TGTGCCAGCAGTCTAAGAACCGGGACAGGGGGGGCAAACATTCAGTACTTC
TRBJ1-2	NA	13	TRBD1	TRBV6-1	CASSEGTGHGYTF	TGTGCCAGCAGTGAAGGGACAGGGCATGGCTACACCTTC
TRBJ1-5	NA	16	TRBD1	TRBV5-6	CASSQWTGEGNQPQHF	TGTGCCAGCAGCCAATGGACAGGGGAGGGCAATCAGCCCCAGCATTTT
TRBJ1-6	NA	14	TRBD1	TRBV27	CASSFRGGGSPLHF	TGTGCCAGCAGTTTTAGAGGGGGCGGGTCACCCCTCCACTTT
TRBJ1-1	few	13	NA	TRBV25-1	CASSDQGRSEAFF	TGTGCCAGCAGTGACCAGGGGAGGAGTGAAGCTTTCTTT
TRBJ2-7	few	14	NA	TRBV19	CASSGSGFSYEQYF	TGTGCCAGTAGTGGCTCTGGCTTTTCCTACGAGCAGTACTTC
TRBJ2-5	NA	14	TRBD1	TRBV7-2	CASSLNRDRETQYF	TGTGCCAGCAGCTTAAACCGGGACAGAGAGACCCAGTACTTC
TRBJ2-7	NA	11	NA	TRBV6-6	CASNSGYEQYF	TGTGCCAGCAATTCGGGCTACGAGCAGTACTTC
TRBJ1-1	NA	14	NA	TRBV30	CAWSTGGWNTEAFF	TGTGCCTGGAGTACGGGGGGCTGGAACACTGAAGCTTTCTTT
TRBJ1-1	NA	14	TRBD1	TRBV6-5	CASSKGQSNTEAFF	TGTGCCAGCAGCAAGGGACAGTCGAACACTGAAGCTTTCTTT
TRBJ1-2	NA	13	NA	TRBV9	CASSPSGNYSYTF	TGTGCCAGCAGCCCCTCAGGGAACTATAGCTACACCTTC
TRBJ2-5	NA	13	NA	TRBV27	CASSLGDGETQYF	TGTGCCAGCAGTTTAGGGGATGGGGAGACCCAGTACTTC
TRBJ2-1	NA	14	TRBD1	TRBV29-1	CSVEGQGLKYEQFF	TGCAGCGTTGAGGGACAGGGGCTGAAATATGAGCAGTTCTTC
TRBJ2-2	NA	18	TRBD2	TRBV10-1	CASSTQTSGIGNTGELFF	TGCGCCAGCAGTACACAGACTAGCGGGATAGGGAACACCGGGGAGCTGTTTTTT
TRBJ2-1	NA	16	NA	TRBV7-6	CASSAPPGDSYNEQFF	TGTGCCAGCAGCGCTCCCCCAGGGGACTCCTACAATGAGCAGTTCTTC
TRBJ1-2	once	13	NA	TRBV7-8	CASSMTVQYGYTF	TGTGCCAGCAGTATGACTGTTCAATATGGCTACACCTTC
TRBJ1-3	NA	12	NA	TRBV9	CASSARENTIYF	TGTGCCAGCAGCGCCCGGGAAAACACCATATATTTT
TRBJ2-5	NA	14	NA	TRBV7-2	CASSLVRGRETQYF	TGTGCCAGCAGCTTAGTCCGGGGGCGAGAGACCCAGTACTTC
TRBJ2-1	NA	15	TRBD2	TRBV4-3	CASSRSGGDYNEQFF	TGCGCCAGCAGCCGAAGCGGGGGGGACTACAATGAGCAGTTCTTC
TRBJ1-2	NA	12	NA	TRBV2	CASTVDYYGYTF	TGTGCCAGCACCGTGGATTATTATGGCTACACCTTC
TRBJ2-1	NA	17	TRBD2	TRBV11-2	CASSLASGRMEYNEQFF	TGTGCCAGCAGCTTAGCTAGCGGGAGGATGGAATACAATGAGCAGTTCTTC
TRBJ1-1	few	11	NA	TRBV2	CASRKAQEAFF	TGTGCCAGCAGAAAGGCTCAAGAAGCTTTCTTT
TRBJ1-1	NA	10	NA	TRBV29-1	CSTQNTEAFF	TGCAGCACCCAAAACACTGAAGCTTTCTTT
TRBJ2-4	NA	14	TRBD1	TRBV11-3	CASSPGTGRNIQYF	TGTGCCAGCAGCCCGGGGACAGGTCGAAACATTCAGTACTTC
TRBJ1-5	medium-sized	15	NA	TRBV27	CASSAIQGANQPQHF	TGTGCCAGCAGCGCGATACAGGGCGCAAATCAGCCCCAGCATTTT
TRBJ1-5	NA	16	TRBD1	TRBV19	CASSIPDRAINQPQHF	TGTGCCAGTAGTATACCGGACAGGGCCATCAATCAGCCCCAGCATTTT
TRBJ2-3	once	14	TRBD1	TRBV10-3	CAIRGQGAHDTQYF	TGTGCCATCAGGGGACAGGGGGCGCATGATACGCAGTATTTT
TRBJ2-1	NA	15	TRBD2	TRBV4-3	CASSLAGRVVDEQFF	TGCGCCAGCAGCCTAGCGGGCAGGGTGGTTGATGAGCAGTTCTTC
TRBJ1-1	NA	14	NA	TRBV6-9	CASSSGTKNTEAFF	TGTGCCAGCAGTTCCGGGACAAAGAACACTGAAGCTTTCTTT
TRBJ1-1	NA	17	NA	TRBV4-3	CASSQGNPALLAAEAFF	TGCGCCAGCAGCCAGGGGAACCCAGCGCTCCTGGCCGCTGAAGCTTTCTTT
TRBJ1-3	NA	14	NA	TRBV19	CASSIAGSGNTIYF	TGTGCCAGTAGTATCGCCGGCTCTGGAAACACCATATATTTT
TRBJ1-4	once	14	TRBD1	TRBV19	CASSVRQGNEKLFF	TGTGCCAGTAGTGTTAGACAGGGAAACGAAAAACTGTTTTTT
TRBJ1-1	few	13	TRBD1	TRBV5-4	CASSLGTGEFAFF	TGTGCCAGCAGCCTCGGGACAGGGGAGTTCGCTTTCTTT
TRBJ1-3	few	16	NA	TRBV4-1	CASSQLSTSSGNTIYF	TGCGCCAGCAGCCAATTATCAACCAGCTCTGGAAACACCATATATTTT
TRBJ1-2	NA	16	TRBD1	TRBV6-1	CASSARGQGAFVGYTF	TGTGCCAGCAGTGCAAGGGGCCAGGGGGCATTCGTTGGCTACACCTTC
TRBJ2-7	once	11	NA	TRBV6-8	CASNSGYEQYF	TGTGCCAGCAATTCGGGCTACGAGCAGTACTTC
TRBJ1-4	NA	13	NA	TRBV6-5	CASTGNLNEKLFF	TGTGCCAGCACCGGAAACCTGAATGAAAAACTGTTTTTT
TRBJ2-2	NA	14	NA	TRBV10-2	CASSTGANTGELFF	TGCGCCAGCAGTACGGGGGCAAACACCGGGGAGCTGTTTTTT
TRBJ1-2	NA	13	NA	TRBV7-3	CASSLMGGYGYTF	TGTGCCAGCAGCTTAATGGGGGGGTATGGCTACACCTTC
TRBJ1-6	few	15	NA	TRBV14	CASSQGGAGNSPLHF	TGTGCCAGCAGCCAAGGGGGGGCAGGTAATTCACCCCTCCACTTT
TRBJ2-1	NA	15	TRBD1	TRBV10-3	CAISERTGLHNEQFF	TGTGCCATCAGTGAAAGGACAGGGCTTCACAATGAGCAGTTCTTC
TRBJ1-5	few	14	NA	TRBV7-9	CASSLGYSNQPQHF	TGTGCCAGCAGCTTAGGATATAGCAATCAGCCCCAGCATTTT
TRBJ2-1	NA	14	NA	TRBV27	CASRTASSYNEQFF	TGTGCCAGCCGGACCGCAAGCTCCTACAATGAGCAGTTCTTC
TRBJ2-2	NA	14	NA	TRBV7-2	CASSLEVNTGELFF	TGTGCCAGCAGCTTAGAGGTTAACACCGGGGAGCTGTTTTTT
TRBJ1-3	NA	18	NA	TRBV5-6	CASSLARGGGRSGNTIYF	TGTGCCAGCAGCTTGGCCAGGGGAGGCGGCCGCTCTGGAAACACCATATATTTT
TRBJ1-6	once	17	TRBD1	TRBV9	CASSDPDRGPYNSPLHF	TGTGCCAGCAGCGACCCGGACAGGGGTCCCTATAATTCACCCCTCCACTTT